This T cell receptor (beta chain) was captured in a study of breast tumors, draining lymph nodes, adjacent tissues listed by TCRdb under 2016. Describing the broader study: Breast cancer patients provided tumor, adjacent nontumor tissue and axillary lymph nodes, and the study compared the TCR beta repertoires across these three sources. The study was designed to assess the relationships and possible T-cell exchange between tumor, surrounding tissue and draining lymph node repertoires in human breast cancer. Broad study findings and their caveats: The data were considered consistent with the idea that most tumor T cells come from the lymph node and then expand in tumor tissue. Tumor and nontumor tissue repertoires were significantly more similar in luminal-like than in basal-like breast cancer. The conclusion that tumor T cells originate in lymph nodes was framed as consistent with a hypothesis rather than directly demonstrated. T-cell repertoire diversity in tumors was found to be lower than in lymph nodes but higher than in nontumor tissue, and preferential V and J gene usage was observed.

The lymph node samples were taken from the axillary draining lymph nodes of breast cancer patients. This clonotype was detected ten times or more. Its antigen is still unknown. No base-level quality is on record; no much larger clone is a single base apart. The reads were generated on an Illumina HiSeq 2000. TCR beta chain libraries were generated by multiplex PCR amplification. High-throughput sequencing was used to analyze the amplified TCR beta chain products. In-frame beta chains were kept once TCRdb had trimmed the public reads at Q25 with fastp and called clones with MiXCR. For every CDR3 protein sequence, its rows merge into one entry that carries the most common genes and DNA. In this sample the table shows 150,000 to 200,000 distinct CDR3 sequences, approximately 30% of which occur a single time. Approximately 4.3% of the sample belongs to the ten largest clones. As encoded in the germline V gene, CDR1 is SNHLY while CDR2 is FYNNEI. The junction shows trimming of 10 bases on V and 2 bases on J, and the gene matches do not reach 3 bases of it. The CDR3 contains 15 residues, cysteine and phenylalanine counted. The DNA shown is the 45-base CDR3, in frame from base 1.

Sequencing was done on a sample of axillary lymph node tissue. Here the chain combines TRBV2 and TRBJ2-1; TRBD2 matches 15 bases in the middle. This TCR came from a female donor with breast cancer. Some clones in this sample may be carry-over from other donors' samples. The nucleotide sequence reads as follows: TGTGCCATCCGGACTAGCGGGAGGGCCTACAATGAGCAGTTCTTC. Translated, it reads CAIRTSGRAYNEQFF. This CDR3, with the reference TRBV2 and TRBJ2-1 proteins standing in past its ends, gives the full variable domain EPEVTQTPSHQVTQMGQEVILRCVPISNHLYFYWYRQILGQKVEFLVSFYNNEISEKSEIFDDQFSVERPDGSNFTLKIRSTKLEDSAMYFCAIRTSGRAYNEQFFGPGTRLTVL.